Below are 23 T cell receptor beta chains sequenced from a single sample in a study of blood T cell repertoires in COVID-19. Sequencing was performed with immunoSEQ multiplex PCR; in TCRdb, only in-frame clones are kept and a portion is missing. The data show approximately 82,000 clones, roughly 91% seen once. Input material: PBMCs or T cells enriched from blood (not recorded which). Receptor source: a woman aged 50 to 60 with acute COVID-19.

This chain connects TRBV27 to TRBJ1-1; maybe TRBD1 (5 bases). The germline V gene has CDR1 MNHEY and CDR2 SMNVEV (reference sequence). The CDR3 consists of 14 residues. The V end was cut by 8 bases, the J end by 6 bases, with 19 bases between. CDR3 protein: CASGSVGRVAEAFF. The CDR3 DNA reads TGTGCCAGCGGATCCGTGGGCAGGGTTGCTGAAGCTTTCTTT.

The gene calls are TRBV4-3 and TRBJ1-2; tentatively, D is TRBD1 (6 bases). The CDR3 sequence is 15 residues long. Germline V gene data show CDR1 as LGHNA and CDR2 as YSLEER. The V and J ends lost 0 bases and 4 bases respectively, with 12 bases between them. The CDR3 nucleotides read TGCGCCAGCAGCCAAGAAACAGGGTGGAGCTATGGCTACACCTTC. Translating it yields CASSQETGWSYGYTF.

This chain links TRBV24-1 with TRBJ2-1; D might be TRBD1 (6 bases). Deletions cut 2 bases from V and 4 bases from J, with 23 bases between. CDR3 length equals 19 residues. Germline CDR1 reads KGHDR; CDR2 reads SFDVKD. This CDR3 reads CATSDSAEQGWSGYNEQFF. Written as DNA, the CDR3 is TGTGCCACCAGTGATTCTGCAGAGCAGGGGTGGTCGGGTTACAATGAGCAGTTCTTC.

The gene calls are TRBV7-2 and TRBJ1-1; a weak D match, TRBD1 (6 bases). CDR1 and CDR2 (germline): SGHTA, FQGNSA. The V gene lost 2 bases and the J gene lost 3 bases, with 13 bases spanning the gap. The CDR3 loop spans 15 amino acids. CDR3 protein: CASSLSAGVHTEAFF. The DNA for the CDR3 is TGTGCCAGCAGCTTATCTGCAGGGGTACACACTGAAGCTTTCTTT.

This chain uses TRBV7-9 with TRBJ2-5, with 8 nucleotides matching TRBD1. The germline V gene has CDR1 SEHNR and CDR2 FQNEAQ (reference sequence). V trimming: 3 bases; J trimming: 4 bases; junction bases outside the gene matches: 7. The CDR3 runs to 15 residues. Here the CDR3 reads CASSFWTGSRETQYF. In DNA, the CDR3 is TGTGCCAGCAGCTTTTGGACAGGGAGTAGAGAGACCCAGTACTTC.

The gene calls are TRBV5-4 and TRBJ1-3, with 9 bases lining up with TRBD1. Germline lookup yields CDR1 SGHNT and CDR2 YYREEE (reference sequence). V shed 3 bases and J 4 bases; nucleotides not matched to a gene: 5. CDR3 length: 15 residues. CDR3 nucleotide sequence: TGTGCCAGCAGCTCCGGACAGGGGTCAGGAAACACCATATATTTT. Its protein is CASSSGQGSGNTIYF.

The chain carries TRBV29-1 and TRBJ2-1; tentative D call: TRBD1 (6 bases). Trimming left V 6 bases short and J 6 bases short, with 18 bases between. This CDR3 comprises 14 residues. Germline V gene sequence: CDR1 SQVTM, CDR2 ANQGSEA. CDR3 amino acids: CSVTQGPRGNEQFF. The CDR3 DNA sequence: TGCAGCGTGACACAGGGACCTAGGGGCAATGAGCAGTTCTTC.

The chain couples TRBV9 to TRBJ2-3, with 11 bases matching TRBD1. The CDR3 totals 15 residues. Germline CDR1 reads SGDLS; CDR2 reads YYNGEE. J gave up 7 bases and V 4 bases, and 8 bases lay outside the gene matches. CDR3 nucleotide sequence: TGTGCCAGCAGCCCACGGACAGGGGGCGCGAATACGCAGTATTTT. This codes for CASSPRTGGANTQYF.

This clone came up once. This chain uses TRBV6-5 with TRBJ2-1; TRBD2 might be the D (6 bases). The CDR3 consists of 14 residues. Trimming left V 8 bases short and J 7 bases short, with 18 bases between. CDR1 MNHEY and CDR2 SVGAGI come from the germline V gene. CDR3: CASHYGRERNEQFF. CDR3 DNA sequence: TGTGCCAGCCACTACGGCCGGGAGAGAAATGAGCAGTTCTTC.

The J gene is TRBJ1-5, the V gene TRBV5-6, with D possibly being TRBD1 (5 bases). Germline-derived CDR1 and CDR2 are SGHDT and YYEEEE. V shed 3 bases and J shed 4 bases, with 11 bases lying between them. CDR3 length equals 14 residues. DNA for the CDR3: TGTGCCAGCAGCTCCAGGGCACTGAATCAGCCCCAGCATTTT. It translates to CASSSRALNQPQHF. The variable domain in full, with the rest retrieved from reference TRBV5-6 and TRBJ1-5, is DAGVTQSPTHLIKTRGQQVTLRCSPKSGHDTVSWYQQALGQGPQFIFQYYEEEERQRGNFPDRFSGHQFPNYSSELNVNALLLGDSALYLCASSSRALNQPQHFGDGTRLSIL.

V usage is TRBV29-1 and J usage is TRBJ2-3; 11 nucleotides line up with TRBD2. The CDR3 totals 13 residues. The germline CDR1 and CDR2 sequences are SQVTM and ANQGSEA. After removal of 7 bases from V and 6 bases from J, the junction contained 6 bases not matched to a gene. CDR3 amino acids: CSAPASGGDTQYF. CDR3 sequence (DNA): TGCAGCGCCCCAGCTAGCGGGGGGGATACGCAGTATTTT.

This clone was picked up a small number of times. The V call is TRBV10-1, the J call TRBJ2-1, with TRBD2 identical over 9 bases. V lost 4 bases, J lost 0 bases, and 1 base stayed unmatched. Per germline, CDR1 WNHNN and CDR2 SYGVQD (reference sequence). This CDR3 region has 15 residues. The CDR3 DNA reads as TGCGCCAGCAGTGTTAGCGGGAGCTCCTACAATGAGCAGTTCTTC. It yields the protein CASSVSGSSYNEQFF.

J is TRBJ2-6 and V is TRBV6-1; TRBD1 is a possible D gene (6 bases). Germline V gives CDR1 MNHNS, CDR2 SASEGT. With 3 bases removed from V and 0 bases from J, the gap between germline ends came to 12 bases. The CDR3 loop spans 17 amino acids. This chain's CDR3 is CASSDLQGFSGANVLTF. As DNA, the CDR3 is TGTGCCAGCAGTGACCTACAGGGTTTCTCTGGGGCCAACGTCCTGACTTTC.

This clone was observed once. The chain uses TRBV6-2 or TRBV6-3 and TRBJ2-1, with 10 bases aligning to TRBD2. Germline CDR1 reads MNHEY; CDR2 reads SVGEGT. This CDR3 contains 15 residues. V lost 6 bases and J lost 5; bases outside the gene matches: 7. The CDR3 sequence is CASSPGLAGDNEQFF. The CDR3 nucleotides read TGTGCCAGCAGCCCCGGCCTAGCGGGAGACAATGAGCAGTTCTTC.

The chain links TRBV5-4 to TRBJ1-4; D is undetermined. The CDR3 has 14 residues. With 4 bases removed from V and 0 bases from J, the gap between germline ends came to 7 bases. The V gene's germline CDR1 is SGHNT and CDR2 YYREEE (reference sequence). The CDR3 DNA is TGTGCCAGCAGCCCCGGGACAACTAATGAAAAACTGTTTTTT. This codes for CASSPGTTNEKLFF. The full variable domain, with the rest looked up from reference TRBV5-4 and TRBJ1-4, is ETGVTQSPTHLIKTRGQQVTLRCSSQSGHNTVSWYQQALGQGPQFIFQYYREEENGRGNFPPRFSGLQFPNYSSELNVNALELDDSALYLCASSPGTTNEKLFFGSGTQLSVL.

The chain joins TRBV18 to TRBJ1-2, with no clear D. The CDR3 runs to 14 residues. Germline V gives CDR1 KGHSH, CDR2 LQKENI. Between the trimmed V and J ends, which lost 0 bases and 4 bases, there was a span of 9 bases. The CDR3 is CASSPPGDGYGYTF. Here the CDR3 DNA reads TGTGCCAGCTCACCACCGGGAGACGGCTATGGCTACACCTTC.

The J gene is TRBJ2-3, the V gene TRBV11-2; TRBD2 might be the D (6 bases). In germline, CDR1 is SGHAT, CDR2 FQNNGV. Trimming pared 3 bases from V and 6 bases from J, leaving 10 bases between. The CDR3 is 13 amino acids. Here the CDR3 DNA reads TGTGCCAGCAGCTTCGGAGGGGACGATACGCAGTATTTT. This sequence encodes CASSFGGDDTQYF.

This rearrangement joins TRBV3-1 (or the pseudogene TRBV3-2) to TRBJ2-7; weak D call: TRBD2 (6 bases). The CDR3 has 12 amino acids. From germline, CDR1 is LGHDT and CDR2 YNNKEL (reference sequence). With 5 bases removed from V and 6 bases from J, the gap between germline ends came to 11 bases. The DNA of the CDR3 is TGTGCCAGCAGCTCAGAGGGAGGCGAGCAGTACTTC. It encodes CASSSEGGEQYF.

The chain couples TRBV5-8 to TRBJ1-3; D possibly corresponds to TRBD1 (5 bases). The CDR3 extends over 14 amino acids. Trimming removed 4 bases from V and 4 bases from J, with 12 bases in between. Germline assignment: CDR1 SGHTS and CDR2 YDEGEE. The CDR3, as DNA: TGTGCCAGCAGCCCCGAGGGGAGGGGAAACACCATATATTTT. Its translation is CASSPEGRGNTIYF.

J is TRBJ2-1 and V is TRBV7-9, with 8 bases that match TRBD2. CDR3 length equals 15 residues. The germline gives CDR1 SEHNR, CDR2 FQNEAQ (reference sequence). Germline trimming cut 1 base from V and 6 bases from J; bases unmatched to any gene: 5. CDR3 nucleotides: TGTGCCAGCAGCTTAGAAGCGGGAGAGCTCAATGAGCAGTTCTTC. Residues: CASSLEAGELNEQFF. Based on the CDR3 plus reference TRBV7-9 and TRBJ2-1, the full variable domain is DTGVSQNPRHKITKRGQNVTFRCDPISEHNRLYWYRQTLGQGPEFLTYFQNEAQLEKSRLLSDRFSAERPKGSFSTLEIQRTEQGDSAMYLCASSLEAGELNEQFFGPGTRLTVL.

The chain recombines TRBV19 with TRBJ1-1, with TRBD1 matching over 9 bases. CDR3 length: 15 residues. V was pared by 5 bases and J by 4 bases, with 8 bases of the junction left unmatched. Germline-derived CDR1 and CDR2 are LNHDA and SQIVND (reference sequence). The CDR3 sequence is CASSVGQGRSTEAFF. In DNA, the CDR3 is TGTGCCAGTAGTGTCGGACAGGGGCGGAGCACTGAAGCTTTCTTT.

This clone appeared once. The chain employs TRBV5-4 and TRBJ2-6; 7 bases agree with TRBD1. Germline lookup yields CDR1 SGHNT and CDR2 YYREEE (reference sequence). Trimming took 4 bases from V and 4 from J; bases not matched to a gene: 11. CDR3 size: 17 residues. CDR3 protein: CASSRRQGMSGANVLTF. The CDR3, as DNA: TGTGCCAGCAGCAGAAGACAGGGAATGTCCGGGGCCAACGTCCTGACTTTC.

This chain joins TRBV6-5 and TRBJ2-3; TRBD2 matches at 7 bases. V lost 3 bases, J lost 2 bases, and 5 bases stayed unmatched. CDR3 length: 15 amino acids. The germline CDR1 and CDR2 sequences are MNHEY and SVGAGI. In nucleotides, the CDR3 is TGTGCCAGCAGTTATTGGGCGGGAGACACAGATACGCAGTATTTT. This gives the protein CASSYWAGDTDTQYF.